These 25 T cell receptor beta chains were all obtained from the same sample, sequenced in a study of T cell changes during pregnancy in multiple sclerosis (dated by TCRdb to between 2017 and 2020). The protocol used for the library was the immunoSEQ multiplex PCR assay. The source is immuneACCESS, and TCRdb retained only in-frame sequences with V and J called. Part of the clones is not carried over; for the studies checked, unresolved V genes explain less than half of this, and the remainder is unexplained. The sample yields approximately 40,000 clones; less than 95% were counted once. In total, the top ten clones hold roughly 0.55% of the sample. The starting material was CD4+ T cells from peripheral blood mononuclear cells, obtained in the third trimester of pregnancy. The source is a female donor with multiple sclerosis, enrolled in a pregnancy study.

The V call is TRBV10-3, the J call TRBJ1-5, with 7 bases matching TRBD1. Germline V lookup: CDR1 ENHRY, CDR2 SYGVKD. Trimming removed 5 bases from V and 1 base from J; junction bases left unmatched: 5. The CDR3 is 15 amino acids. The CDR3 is CAISPGTESNQPQHF. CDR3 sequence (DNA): TGTGCCATCAGTCCCGGGACAGAAAGCAATCAGCCCCAGCATTTT.

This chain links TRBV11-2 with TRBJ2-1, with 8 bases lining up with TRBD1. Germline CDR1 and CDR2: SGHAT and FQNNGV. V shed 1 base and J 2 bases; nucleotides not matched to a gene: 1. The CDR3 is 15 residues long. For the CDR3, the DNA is TGTGCCAGCAGCTTAGGGACAGGGACCTACAATGAGCAGTTCTTC. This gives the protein CASSLGTGTYNEQFF.

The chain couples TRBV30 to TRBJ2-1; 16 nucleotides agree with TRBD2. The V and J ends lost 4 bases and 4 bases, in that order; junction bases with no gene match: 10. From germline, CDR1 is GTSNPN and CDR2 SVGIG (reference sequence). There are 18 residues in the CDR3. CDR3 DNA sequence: TGTGCCTGGACCATGGGACTAGCGGGAGGGCCGAAATACAATGAGCAGTTCTTC. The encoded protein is CAWTMGLAGGPKYNEQFF.

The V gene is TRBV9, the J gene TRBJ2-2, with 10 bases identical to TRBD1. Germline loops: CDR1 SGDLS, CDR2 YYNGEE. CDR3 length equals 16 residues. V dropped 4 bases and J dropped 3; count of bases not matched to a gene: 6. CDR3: CASSSRTGGHTGELFF. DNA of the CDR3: TGTGCCAGCAGCTCTCGGACAGGGGGTCACACCGGGGAGCTGTTTTTT.

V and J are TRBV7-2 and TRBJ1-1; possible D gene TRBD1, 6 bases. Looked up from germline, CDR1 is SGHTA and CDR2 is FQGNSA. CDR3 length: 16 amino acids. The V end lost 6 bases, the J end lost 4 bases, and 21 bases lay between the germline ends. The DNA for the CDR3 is TGTGCCAGCAGGGTAGGTACCGGGACATACGGCACTGAAGCTTTCTTT. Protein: CASRVGTGTYGTEAFF.

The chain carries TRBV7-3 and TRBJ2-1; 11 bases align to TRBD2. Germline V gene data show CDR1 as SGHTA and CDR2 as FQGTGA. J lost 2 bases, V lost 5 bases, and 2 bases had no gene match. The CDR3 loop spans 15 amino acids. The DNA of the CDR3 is TGTGCCAGCAGCCAACTAGCGGGAGCCTACAATGAGCAGTTCTTC. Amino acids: CASSQLAGAYNEQFF.

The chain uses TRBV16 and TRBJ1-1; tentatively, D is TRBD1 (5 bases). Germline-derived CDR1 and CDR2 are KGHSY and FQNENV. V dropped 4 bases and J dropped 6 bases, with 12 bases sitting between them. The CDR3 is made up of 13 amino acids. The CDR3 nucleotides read TGTGCCAGCAGCCTGGCGCAGGGTTCTGAAGCTTTCTTT. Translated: CASSLAQGSEAFF.

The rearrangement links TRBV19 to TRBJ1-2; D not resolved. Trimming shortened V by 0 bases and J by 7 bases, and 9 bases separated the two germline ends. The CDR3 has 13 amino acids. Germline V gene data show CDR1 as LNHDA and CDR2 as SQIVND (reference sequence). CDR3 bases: TGTGCCAGTAGTATAGATCGGGTGAGTGGCTACACCTTC. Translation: CASSIDRVSGYTF.

The CDR3 is CASSRAGTGDRQFF. The CDR3 DNA is TGTGCCAGCTCCCGAGCCGGGACAGGGGATAGGCAGTTCTTC. The chain links TRBV18 to TRBJ2-1; 10 bases align to TRBD1. CDR1 KGHSH and CDR2 LQKENI come from the germline V gene. The CDR3 contains 14 residues. Trimming cost V 6 bases and J 12 bases; bases outside gene matches: 11.

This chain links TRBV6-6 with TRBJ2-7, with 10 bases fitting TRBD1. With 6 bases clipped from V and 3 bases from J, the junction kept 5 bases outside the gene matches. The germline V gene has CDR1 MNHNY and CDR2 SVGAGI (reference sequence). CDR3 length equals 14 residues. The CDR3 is CASRQGTGVYEQYF. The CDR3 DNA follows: TGTGCCAGCAGACAAGGGACAGGGGTCTACGAGCAGTACTTC.

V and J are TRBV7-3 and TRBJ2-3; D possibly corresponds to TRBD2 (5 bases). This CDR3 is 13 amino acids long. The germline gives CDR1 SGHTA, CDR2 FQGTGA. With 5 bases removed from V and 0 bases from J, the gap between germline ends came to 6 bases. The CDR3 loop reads CASSRGSTDTQYF. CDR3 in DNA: TGTGCCAGCAGCCGCGGGAGCACAGATACGCAGTATTTT.

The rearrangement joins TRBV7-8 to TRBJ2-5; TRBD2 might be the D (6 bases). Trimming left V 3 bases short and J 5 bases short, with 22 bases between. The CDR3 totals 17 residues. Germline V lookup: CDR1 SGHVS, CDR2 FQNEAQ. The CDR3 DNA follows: TGTGCCAGCAGCTTTTCCCCACGAGGGAGGAGATCGGAGACCCAGTACTTC. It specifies CASSFSPRGRRSETQYF.

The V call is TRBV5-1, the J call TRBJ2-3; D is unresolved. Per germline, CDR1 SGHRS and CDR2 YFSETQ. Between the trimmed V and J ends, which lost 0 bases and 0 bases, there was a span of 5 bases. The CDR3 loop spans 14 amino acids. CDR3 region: CASSLGISTDTQYF. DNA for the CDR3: TGCGCCAGCAGCTTGGGTATCAGCACAGATACGCAGTATTTT.

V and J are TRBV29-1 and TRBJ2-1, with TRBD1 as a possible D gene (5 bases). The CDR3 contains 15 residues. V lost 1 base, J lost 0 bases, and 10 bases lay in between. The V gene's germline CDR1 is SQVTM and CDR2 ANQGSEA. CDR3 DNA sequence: TGCAGCGTTGAAGCCAGGGCAGTCTCCTACAATGAGCAGTTCTTC. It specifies CSVEARAVSYNEQFF.

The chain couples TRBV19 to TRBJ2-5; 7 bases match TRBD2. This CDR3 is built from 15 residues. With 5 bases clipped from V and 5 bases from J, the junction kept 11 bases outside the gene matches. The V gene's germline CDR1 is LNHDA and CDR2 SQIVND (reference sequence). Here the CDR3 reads CASSPRERVAETQYF. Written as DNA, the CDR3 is TGTGCCAGTAGTCCGCGGGAGCGAGTGGCCGAGACCCAGTACTTC.

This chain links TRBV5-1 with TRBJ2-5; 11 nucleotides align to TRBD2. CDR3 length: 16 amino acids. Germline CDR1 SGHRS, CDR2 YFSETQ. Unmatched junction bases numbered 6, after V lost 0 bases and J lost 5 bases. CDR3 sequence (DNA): TGCGCCAGCAGCTTGGCCGTAGCGGGAGGGCATGAGACCCAGTACTTC. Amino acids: CASSLAVAGGHETQYF.

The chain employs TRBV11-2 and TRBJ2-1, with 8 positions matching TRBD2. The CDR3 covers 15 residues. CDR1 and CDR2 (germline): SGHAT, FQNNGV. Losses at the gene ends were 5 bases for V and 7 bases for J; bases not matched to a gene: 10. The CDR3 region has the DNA TGTGCCAGCAGCGGAAGCGGGAGTTTGGTGAATGAGCAGTTCTTC. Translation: CASSGSGSLVNEQFF.

Written as DNA, the CDR3 is TGTGCCAGCAGCTTATCCGGGACAGGGTGGACCGGGGAGCTGTTTTTT. This codes for CASSLSGTGWTGELFF. J is TRBJ2-2 and V is TRBV7-3; 9 bases line up with TRBD1. The CDR3 length is 16 residues. Germline CDR1 reads SGHTA; CDR2 reads FQGTGA. The V segment lost 2 bases and the J segment 5 bases; nucleotides outside the gene matches: 6.

DNA for the CDR3: TGCGCCACAGCCCGTTTACAGGGTAACACCGGGGAGCTGTTTTTT. Encoded protein: CATARLQGNTGELFF. The chain employs TRBV10-2 and TRBJ2-2, with a weak D call TRBD1 (6 bases). CDR1 and CDR2 (germline): WSHSY, SAAADI. Trimming removed 10 bases at V and 2 bases at J, with 17 bases between. This CDR3 spans 15 amino acids.

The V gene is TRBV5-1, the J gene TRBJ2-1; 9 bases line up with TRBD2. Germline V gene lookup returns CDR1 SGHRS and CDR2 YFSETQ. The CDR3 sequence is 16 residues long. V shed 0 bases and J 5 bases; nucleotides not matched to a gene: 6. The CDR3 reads CASSLANLAGNNEQFF. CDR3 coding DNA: TGCGCCAGCAGCTTGGCCAATCTAGCGGGAAACAATGAGCAGTTCTTC.

Here the CDR3 reads CASSVRAGGNLPDPQYF. For the CDR3, the DNA is TGTGCCAGCAGCGTGAGGGCCGGTGGGAATCTTCCCGATCCGCAGTATTTT. The rearrangement uses TRBV9 and TRBJ2-3, with D possibly TRBD2 on 5 matching bases. From germline, CDR1 is SGDLS and CDR2 YYNGEE. This CDR3 is built from 17 residues. Trimming cost V 2 bases and J 10 bases, with 26 bases left between them.

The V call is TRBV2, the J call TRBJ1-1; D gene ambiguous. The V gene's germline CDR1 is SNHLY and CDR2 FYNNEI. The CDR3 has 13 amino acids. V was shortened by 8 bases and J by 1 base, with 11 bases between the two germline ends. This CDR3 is CASEGGSNTEAFF. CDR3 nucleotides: TGTGCCAGCGAGGGTGGATCGAACACTGAAGCTTTCTTT.

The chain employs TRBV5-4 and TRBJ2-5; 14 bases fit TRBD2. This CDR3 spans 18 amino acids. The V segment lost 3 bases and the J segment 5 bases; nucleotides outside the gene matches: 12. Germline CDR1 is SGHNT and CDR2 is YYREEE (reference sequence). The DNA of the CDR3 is TGTGCCAGCAGCTCTCCCGGGACTAGCGGGGGACCCCCGGAGACCCAGTACTTC. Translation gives CASSSPGTSGGPPETQYF.

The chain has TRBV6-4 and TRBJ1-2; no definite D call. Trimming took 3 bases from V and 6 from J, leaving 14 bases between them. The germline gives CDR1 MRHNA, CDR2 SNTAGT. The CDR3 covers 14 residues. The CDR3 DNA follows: TGTGCCAGCAGTGAGGGTTCCGAGGGTAATGGCTACACCTTC. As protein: CASSEGSEGNGYTF.

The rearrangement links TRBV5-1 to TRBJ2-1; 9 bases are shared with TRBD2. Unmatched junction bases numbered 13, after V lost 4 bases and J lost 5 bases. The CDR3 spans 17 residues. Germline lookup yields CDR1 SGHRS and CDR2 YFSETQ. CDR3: CASSPGGLAGTHNEQFF. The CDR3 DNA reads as TGCGCCAGCAGCCCCGGCGGGCTAGCGGGAACCCACAATGAGCAGTTCTTC.